This T cell receptor (beta chain) emerged from a study of control samples from healthy donors and cancer patients. Clones were read by immunoSEQ multiplex PCR, and TCRdb kept only the in-frame ones, dropping some. The table includes about 77,000 clones, almost 95% detected once. Germline V gene data show CDR1 as MNHEY and CDR2 as SVGAGI. V shed 4 bases, J shed 6 bases, and the junction held 5 bases outside the gene matches. The CDR3 covers 13 residues. The clonotype originates from a woman in her sixties or seventies in good health. The sample was blood. V is TRBV6-5 and J is TRBJ1-1; the match to TRBD1 covers 7 bases. The CDR3 protein is CASSLQGRSEAFF. In DNA, the CDR3 is TGTGCCAGCAGTTTACAGGGGAGGTCTGAAGCTTTCTTT.